This T cell receptor (beta chain) was obtained from a study of blood T cells in healthy people across ages. Overall study findings and caveats: While age rose, TCR beta diversity per million T cells dropped in a roughly linear way.

On this clonotype itself: Its target is not known.

Combining a sample-barcoded 5' primer with a J-beta primer mix, a second PCR ran for roughly 6 to 12 cycles. The template-switch adaptor, which had 12 random nucleotides, put a tag on each cDNA molecule. Each CDR3 protein gets one entry after TCRdb re-called the 5' RACE reads with MiXCR. This table holds 780,000 or so distinct CDR3 sequences, 40% to 65% found once. Every donor contributed about 10 milliliters of peripheral blood by blood draw. RNA extraction gave at least 5 micrograms of total RNA per sample. This sequence originates from a man older than 75 in good health. Sequenced input: blood.

CDR3 amino acids: CASSRGQGSQETQYF. In DNA form, the CDR3 reads TGTGCCAGCAGCAGAGGACAGGGTAGCCAAGAGACCCAGTACTTC. The chain carries TRBV3-1 and TRBJ2-5; TRBD1 aligns across 8 bases. Germline CDR1 is LGHDT and CDR2 is YNNKEL (reference sequence). The CDR3 length is 15 residues. The V gene end was trimmed by 5 bases and the J gene end by 1 base; junction bases not matched to a gene: 6.